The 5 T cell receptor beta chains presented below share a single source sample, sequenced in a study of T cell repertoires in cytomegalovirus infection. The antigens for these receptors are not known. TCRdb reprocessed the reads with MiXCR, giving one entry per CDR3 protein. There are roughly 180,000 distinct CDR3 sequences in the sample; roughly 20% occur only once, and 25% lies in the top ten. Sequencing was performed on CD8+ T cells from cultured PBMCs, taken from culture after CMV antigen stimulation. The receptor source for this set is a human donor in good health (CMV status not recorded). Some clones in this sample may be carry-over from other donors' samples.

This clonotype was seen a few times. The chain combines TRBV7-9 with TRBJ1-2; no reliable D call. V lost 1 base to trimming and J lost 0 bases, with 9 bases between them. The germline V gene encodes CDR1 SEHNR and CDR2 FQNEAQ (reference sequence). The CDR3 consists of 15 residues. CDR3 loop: CASSLGRSANYGYTF. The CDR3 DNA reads TGTGCCAGCAGCTTAGGCAGGTCTGCTAACTATGGCTACACCTTC.

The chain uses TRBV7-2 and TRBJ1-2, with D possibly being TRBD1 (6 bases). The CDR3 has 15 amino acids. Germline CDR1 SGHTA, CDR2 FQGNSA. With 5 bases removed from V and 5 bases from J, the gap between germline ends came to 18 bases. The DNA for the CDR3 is TGTGCCAGCAGCCACCTTCTGGGGGCAGAGTATGGCTACACCTTC. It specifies CASSHLLGAEYGYTF. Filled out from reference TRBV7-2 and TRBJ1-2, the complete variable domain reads GAGVSQSPSNKVTEKGKDVELRCDPISGHTALYWYRQSLGQGLEFLIYFQGNSAPDKSGLPSDRFSAERTGGSVSTLTIQRTQQEDSAVYLCASSHLLGAEYGYTFGSGTRLTVV.

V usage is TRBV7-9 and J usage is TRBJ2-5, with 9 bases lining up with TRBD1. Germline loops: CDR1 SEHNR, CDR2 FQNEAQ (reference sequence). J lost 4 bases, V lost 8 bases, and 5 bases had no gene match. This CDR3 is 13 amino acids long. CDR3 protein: CASLQGARETQYF. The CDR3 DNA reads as TGTGCCAGCCTACAGGGGGCGCGAGAGACCCAGTACTTC.

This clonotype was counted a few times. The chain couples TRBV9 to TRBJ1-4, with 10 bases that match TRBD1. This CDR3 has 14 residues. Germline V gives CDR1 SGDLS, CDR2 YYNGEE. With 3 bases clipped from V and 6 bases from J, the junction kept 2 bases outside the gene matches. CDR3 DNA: TGTGCCAGCAGCGACGGACAGGGGGATGAAAAACTGTTTTTT. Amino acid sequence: CASSDGQGDEKLFF.

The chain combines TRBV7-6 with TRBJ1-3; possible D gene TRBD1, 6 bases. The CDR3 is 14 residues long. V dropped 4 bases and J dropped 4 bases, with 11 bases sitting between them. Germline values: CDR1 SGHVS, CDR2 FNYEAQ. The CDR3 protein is CASSWGAEGNTIYF. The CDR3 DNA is TGTGCCAGCAGCTGGGGGGCGGAAGGAAACACCATATATTTT.